These T cell receptor beta chains were read from a single sample in a study of regulatory T cells. Clones were sequenced by immunoSEQ multiplex PCR, and TCRdb holds only the in-frame ones, with some missing. This table holds 30,000 to 40,000 clones, roughly 92% found once. Material: conventional CD4+ T cells sorted from blood. All receptors come from a child aged 2-9 years with CD3G deficiency. CDR3s include the opening cysteine and the closing phenylalanine or tryptophan.

V	J	CDR3
TRBV19	TRBJ2-2	CASSIATGGNTGELFF
TRBV11-1	TRBJ2-1	CASSYRGLRNEQFF
TRBV18	TRBJ2-1	CASTNHNEQFF
TRBV28	TRBJ2-3	CASSTHKRREADTQYF
TRBV28	TRBJ1-1	CASTFIGGEAFF
TRBV28	TRBJ1-2	CASSPWDRGRGGYTF
TRBV5-1	TRBJ2-5	CASSLELAEETQYF
TRBV19	TRBJ2-6	CASPPGEVAGANVLTF
TRBV5-1	TRBJ1-1	CASSLAPLGGGTEAFF
TRBV18	TRBJ2-1	CASSPFERGYNEQFF